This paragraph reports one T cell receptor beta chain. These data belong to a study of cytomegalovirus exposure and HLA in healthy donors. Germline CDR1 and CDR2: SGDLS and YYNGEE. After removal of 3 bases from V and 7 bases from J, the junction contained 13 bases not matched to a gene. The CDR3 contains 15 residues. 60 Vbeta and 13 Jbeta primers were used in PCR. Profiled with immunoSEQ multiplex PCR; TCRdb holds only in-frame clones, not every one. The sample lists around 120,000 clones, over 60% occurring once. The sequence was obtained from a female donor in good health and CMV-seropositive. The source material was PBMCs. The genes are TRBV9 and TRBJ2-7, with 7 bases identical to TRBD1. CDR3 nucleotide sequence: TGTGCCAGCAGCGACTCGACAGGGCACCCTGGGGAGCAGTACTTC. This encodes CASSDSTGHPGEQYF.